This record concerns one T cell receptor beta chain sequence. This table comes from immunoSEQ multiplex PCR, and its TCRdb copy is limited to in-frame clones, with some not included. Here the sample spans 120,000 to 150,000 clones, roughly nine tenths being singletons. This sample is part of a study of T cell responses to AZD1222 COVID-19 vaccine. Germline V gene data show CDR1 as ENHRY and CDR2 as SYGVKD. There are 16 residues in the CDR3. With 0 bases removed from V and 2 bases from J, the gap between germline ends came to 13 bases. The chain uses TRBV10-3 and TRBJ1-2, with D tentatively TRBD1 (6 bases). The clonotype comes from an adult who received the AZD1222 COVID-19 vaccine. The specimen comprised peripheral blood, sampled 28 days after the second AZD1222 dose. CDR3 region: CAISESGASVNYGYTF. Here the CDR3 DNA reads TGTGCCATCAGTGAGTCGGGGGCGTCGGTGAACTATGGCTACACCTTC.